Listed here are 27 T cell receptor beta chains from one sample, sequenced in a study of T cells expressing NK-cell markers. TCRdb reprocessed the 5' RACE reads; each CDR3 protein has one entry and no DNA is given. The sample table includes about 21,000 distinct CDR3 sequences. What was sequenced was blood T cells: a sorted CD56 or NKG2C T cell subset, CD4+ or CD8+ T cells, or bulk PBMC T cells (not recorded which). All receptors derive from a man aged 18-70 years in good health.

The J gene is TRBJ2-7, the V gene TRBV9; the D call of TRBD2 rests on TCRdb alone, since no DNA is present to check it. Germline loops: CDR1 SGDLS, CDR2 YYNGEE. The CDR3 covers 15 residues. The CDR3 loop reads CASSASAGVLDEQYF. The full variable domain, in which reference TRBV9 and TRBJ2-7 provide the parts outside the CDR3, is DSGVTQTPKHLITATGQRVTLRCSPRSGDLSVYWYQQSLDQGLQFLIQYYNGEERAKGNILERFSAQQFPDLHSELNLSSLELGDSALYFCASSASAGVLDEQYFGPGTRLTVT.

This sequence joins TRBV20-1 and TRBJ2-5; the TCRdb call, TRBD1, lacks DNA for checking. Germline V lookup: CDR1 DFQATT, CDR2 SNEGSKA (reference sequence). The CDR3 length is 14 residues. The CDR3 sequence: CSAPGQGGKETQYF.

V is TRBV3-1 and J is TRBJ2-1; without DNA, the TCRdb call of TRBD1 cannot be checked. This CDR3 spans 14 amino acids. The germline gives CDR1 LGHDT, CDR2 YNNKEL (reference sequence). The CDR3 is CASSPSTWTGRSVF.

The chain joins TRBV28 to TRBJ2-1. The length of the CDR3 is 12 residues. The germline CDR1 and CDR2 sequences are MDHEN and SYDVKM. The CDR3 region is CASSLAFDEQFF.

This chain links TRBV18 with TRBJ1-1; TCRdb indicates TRBD1, and absent DNA this call remains unverified. Germline assignment: CDR1 KGHSH and CDR2 LQKENI. The CDR3 length is 15 residues. The CDR3 region is CASSPMGAGNTEAFF.

This rearrangement joins TRBV20-1 to TRBJ2-5; TCRdb's assignment of TRBD1 cannot be checked, as there is no DNA. CDR3 length: 13 amino acids. Germline values: CDR1 DFQATT, CDR2 SNEGSKA (reference sequence). The CDR3 spells CSARWGAGETQYF.

V usage is TRBV18 and J usage is TRBJ2-7; TCRdb's D gene call, TRBD1, goes unchecked for lack of DNA. Germline assignment: CDR1 KGHSH and CDR2 LQKENI. The CDR3 sequence is 16 residues long. The CDR3 sequence is CASSPGPGGGSYEQYF. The full variable domain, in which reference TRBV18 and TRBJ2-7 provide the parts outside the CDR3, is NAGVMQNPRHLVRRRGQEARLRCSPMKGHSHVYWYRQLPEEGLKFMVYLQKENIIDESGMPKERFSAEFPKEGPSILRIQQVVRGDSAAYFCASSPGPGGGSYEQYFGPGTRLTVT.

The chain employs TRBV5-8 and TRBJ2-5; checking the TCRdb D call of TRBD2 is not possible without DNA. This CDR3 comprises 16 residues. Per germline, CDR1 SGHTS and CDR2 YDEGEE. CDR3 loop: CASSLGLKGSQETQYF.

The rearrangement joins TRBV29-1 to TRBJ2-1; with no DNA, the TCRdb D assignment of TRBD1 cannot be verified. This CDR3 is 14 amino acids long. Germline CDR1 reads SQVTM; CDR2 reads ANQGSEA. CDR3 sequence reads: CSVEGQGQLNEQFF.

This sequence joins TRBV2 and TRBJ2-3; TCRdb's D call of TRBD2 is untestable without DNA. In germline, CDR1 is SNHLY, CDR2 FYNNEI. This CDR3 has 14 residues. CDR3 in amino acids: CASSVGSAADTQYF.

The chain links TRBV6-2 or TRBV6-3 to TRBJ2-1; TCRdb selects TRBD1, and the lack of DNA leaves this call unchecked. Germline V gene sequence: CDR1 MNHEY, CDR2 SVGEGT. The CDR3 runs 16 residues. The CDR3 protein is CASSSFSPDLYNEQFF.

The rearrangement uses TRBV7-2 and TRBJ2-1; TCRdb gives TRBD1 as the D gene, but with no DNA this cannot be confirmed. Germline assignment: CDR1 SGHTA and CDR2 FQGNSA. CDR3 size: 15 residues. CDR3 amino acids: CASSPRDGYYNEQFF.

The rearrangement uses TRBV25-1 and TRBJ2-5; without DNA, the TCRdb call of TRBD1 cannot be checked. The CDR3 has 16 amino acids. From germline, CDR1 is MGHDK and CDR2 SYGVNS. This chain's CDR3 is CASSEDSGGLQETQYF.

This chain connects TRBV6-1 to TRBJ2-7; TCRdb selects TRBD1, and the lack of DNA leaves this call unchecked. This CDR3 has 15 residues. The germline V gene encodes CDR1 MNHNS and CDR2 SASEGT. The CDR3 sequence is CASSLLTGGNGEQYF.

The chain carries TRBV6-2 or TRBV6-3 and TRBJ2-3. CDR3 length: 17 residues. From germline, CDR1 is MNHEY and CDR2 SVGEGT. This CDR3 is CASSFLGRGGETDTQYF.

J is TRBJ2-7 and V is TRBV28; the TRBD1 assignment by TCRdb is unverifiable without DNA. The CDR3 contains 13 residues. The germline CDR1 and CDR2 sequences are MDHEN and SYDVKM. The CDR3 protein is CASNNPTGYEQYF. Combining the CDR3 with reference TRBV28 and TRBJ2-7 gives the whole variable domain DVKVTQSSRYLVKRTGEKVFLECVQDMDHENMFWYRQDPGLGLRLIYFSYDVKMKEKGDIPEGYSVSREKKERFSLILESASTNQTSMYLCASNNPTGYEQYFGPGTRLTVT.

The chain joins TRBV29-1 to TRBJ2-1; TCRdb calls TRBD1, which cannot be checked without DNA. This CDR3 contains 15 residues. Germline V gene sequence: CDR1 SQVTM, CDR2 ANQGSEA. CDR3 loop: CSVLGTGSSYNEQFF.

This rearrangement joins TRBV2 to TRBJ1-2; TCRdb designates TRBD1, a call that cannot be tested without DNA. Germline CDR1 is SNHLY and CDR2 is FYNNEI. This CDR3 has 14 residues. The CDR3 loop is CASRGTANPYGYTF.

The chain is built from TRBV5-1 and TRBJ2-5; TCRdb gives TRBD1 as the D gene, but with no DNA this cannot be confirmed. This CDR3 contains 14 residues. Germline CDR1 reads SGHRS; CDR2 reads YFSETQ. CDR3 region: CASSGGGVQETQYF.

The rearrangement joins TRBV3-1 to TRBJ2-4; TCRdb's D call, TRBD2, is unchecked because there is no DNA. The germline gives CDR1 LGHDT, CDR2 YNNKEL (reference sequence). The CDR3 extends over 16 amino acids. CDR3 loop: CASSQDLGRANDIQYF.

This chain joins TRBV20-1 and TRBJ2-3; TCRdb returns TRBD1, unconfirmable since there is no DNA. Per germline, CDR1 DFQATT and CDR2 SNEGSKA (reference sequence). This CDR3 region has 16 residues. The chain's CDR3 is CSARDTSLQSTDTQYF.

The rearrangement joins TRBV29-1 to TRBJ2-5; TCRdb returns TRBD2, unconfirmable since there is no DNA. The CDR3 spans 11 residues. Germline V CDR1 and CDR2: SQVTM, ANQGSEA. CDR3 sequence reads: CGLRAGETQYF.

The genes are TRBV16 and TRBJ2-7; TCRdb reports TRBD2, a call that lacks DNA to check it against. The CDR3 runs to 16 residues. The germline V gene encodes CDR1 KGHSY and CDR2 FQNENV. CDR3 in amino acids: CASSQGGPQVSYEQYF.

The chain is built from TRBV5-1 and TRBJ2-1. CDR1 is SGHRS and CDR2 is YFSETQ in the germline V gene. The CDR3 loop spans 13 amino acids. The CDR3 protein is CASSLLASNEQFF. The variable domain in full, with the rest retrieved from reference TRBV5-1 and TRBJ2-1, is KAGVTQTPRYLIKTRGQQVTLSCSPISGHRSVSWYQQTPGQGLQFLFEYFSETQRNKGNFPGRFSGRQFSNSRSEMNVSTLELGDSALYLCASSLLASNEQFFGPGTRLTVL.

V usage is TRBV7-2 and J usage is TRBJ2-2. Germline values: CDR1 SGHTA, CDR2 FQGNSA. CDR3 size: 13 residues. The CDR3 sequence: CASSFREAGELFF. Together with reference TRBV7-2 and TRBJ2-2, the CDR3 gives the full variable domain: GAGVSQSPSNKVTEKGKDVELRCDPISGHTALYWYRQSLGQGLEFLIYFQGNSAPDKSGLPSDRFSAERTGGSVSTLTIQRTQQEDSAVYLCASSFREAGELFFGEGSRLTVL.

The chain joins TRBV6-4 to TRBJ2-3; the D call from TCRdb, TRBD1, cannot be confirmed without DNA. This CDR3 spans 14 amino acids. The V gene's germline CDR1 is MRHNA and CDR2 SNTAGT. The CDR3 is CASSGDSDTDTQYF.

The gene calls are TRBV11-2 and TRBJ1-4; TCRdb's assignment of TRBD1 cannot be checked, as there is no DNA. CDR1 is SGHAT and CDR2 is FQNNGV in the germline V gene. The CDR3 spans 11 residues. Here the CDR3 reads CAKGVNEKLFF.